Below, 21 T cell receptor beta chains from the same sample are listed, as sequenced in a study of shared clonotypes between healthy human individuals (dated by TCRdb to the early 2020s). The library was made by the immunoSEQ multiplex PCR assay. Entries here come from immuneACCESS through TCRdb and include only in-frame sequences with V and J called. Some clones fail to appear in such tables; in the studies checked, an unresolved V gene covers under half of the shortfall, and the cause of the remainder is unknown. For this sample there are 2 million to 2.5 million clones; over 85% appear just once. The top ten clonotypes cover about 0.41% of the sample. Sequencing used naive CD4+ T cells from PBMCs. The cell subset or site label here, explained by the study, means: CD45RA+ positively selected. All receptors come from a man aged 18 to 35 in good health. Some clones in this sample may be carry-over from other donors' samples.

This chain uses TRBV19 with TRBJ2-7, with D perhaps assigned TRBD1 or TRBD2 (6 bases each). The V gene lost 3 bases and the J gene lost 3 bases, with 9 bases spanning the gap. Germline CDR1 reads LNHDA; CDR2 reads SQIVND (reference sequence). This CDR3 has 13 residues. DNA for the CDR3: TGTGCCAGTAGTATCGGGGGCATCTACGAGCAGTACTTC. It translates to CASSIGGIYEQYF.

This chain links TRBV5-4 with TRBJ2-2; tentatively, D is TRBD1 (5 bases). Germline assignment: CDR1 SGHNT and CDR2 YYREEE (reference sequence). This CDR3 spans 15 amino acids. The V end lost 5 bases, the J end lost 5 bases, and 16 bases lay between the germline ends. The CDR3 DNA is TGTGCCAGCAGTCCGTCGCCAGGGCTGACCGGGGAGCTGTTTTTT. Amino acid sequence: CASSPSPGLTGELFF.

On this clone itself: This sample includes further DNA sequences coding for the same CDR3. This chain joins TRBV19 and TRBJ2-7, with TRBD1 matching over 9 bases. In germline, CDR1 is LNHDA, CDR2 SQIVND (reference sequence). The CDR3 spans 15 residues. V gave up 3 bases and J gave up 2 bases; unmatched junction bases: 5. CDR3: CASSIQGQGTYEQYF. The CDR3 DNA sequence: TGTGCCAGTAGTATCCAGGGACAGGGCACCTACGAGCAGTACTTC.

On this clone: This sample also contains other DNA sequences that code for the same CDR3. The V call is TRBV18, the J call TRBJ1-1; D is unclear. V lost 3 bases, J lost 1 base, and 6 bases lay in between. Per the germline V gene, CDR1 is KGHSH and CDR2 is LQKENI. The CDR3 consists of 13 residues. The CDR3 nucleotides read TGTGCCAGCTCACCGCGGGAGAACACTGAAGCTTTCTTT. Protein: CASSPRENTEAFF.

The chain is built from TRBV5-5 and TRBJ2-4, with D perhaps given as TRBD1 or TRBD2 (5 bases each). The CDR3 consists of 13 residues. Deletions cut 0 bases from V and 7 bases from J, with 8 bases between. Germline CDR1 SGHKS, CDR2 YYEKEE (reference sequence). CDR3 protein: CASSLVWGNIQYF. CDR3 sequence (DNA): TGTGCCAGCAGCTTGGTCTGGGGGAACATTCAGTACTTC.

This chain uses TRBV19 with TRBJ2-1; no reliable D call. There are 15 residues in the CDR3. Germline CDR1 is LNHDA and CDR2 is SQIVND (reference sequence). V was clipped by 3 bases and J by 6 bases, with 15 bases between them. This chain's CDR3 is CASSIPGQPLNEQFF. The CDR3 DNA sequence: TGTGCCAGTAGTATTCCTGGGCAACCCCTCAATGAGCAGTTCTTC. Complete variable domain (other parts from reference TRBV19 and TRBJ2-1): DGGITQSPKYLFRKEGQNVTLSCEQNLNHDAMYWYRQDPGQGLRLIYYSQIVNDFQKGDIAEGYSVSREKKESFPLTVTSAQKNPTAFYLCASSIPGQPLNEQFFGPGTRLTVL.

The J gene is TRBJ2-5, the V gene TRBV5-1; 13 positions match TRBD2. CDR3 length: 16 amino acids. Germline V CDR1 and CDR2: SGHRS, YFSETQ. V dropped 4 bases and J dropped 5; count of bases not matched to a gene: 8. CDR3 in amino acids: CASSGTSGRAAETQYF. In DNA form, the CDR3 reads TGCGCCAGCAGCGGAACTAGCGGGAGGGCCGCCGAGACCCAGTACTTC.

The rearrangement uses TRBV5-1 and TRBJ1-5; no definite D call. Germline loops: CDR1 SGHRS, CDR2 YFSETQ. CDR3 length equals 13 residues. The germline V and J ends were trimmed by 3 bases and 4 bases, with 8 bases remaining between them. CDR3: CASSSDLNQPQHF. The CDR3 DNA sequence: TGCGCCAGCAGCTCGGATCTGAATCAGCCCCAGCATTTT.

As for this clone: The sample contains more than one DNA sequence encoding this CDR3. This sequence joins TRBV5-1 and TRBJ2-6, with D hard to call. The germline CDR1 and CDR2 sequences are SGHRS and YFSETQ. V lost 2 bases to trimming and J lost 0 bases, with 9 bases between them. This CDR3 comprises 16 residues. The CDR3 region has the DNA TGCGCCAGCAGCTTCGGACGGTCCTCTGGGGCCAACGTCCTGACTTTC. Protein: CASSFGRSSGANVLTF.

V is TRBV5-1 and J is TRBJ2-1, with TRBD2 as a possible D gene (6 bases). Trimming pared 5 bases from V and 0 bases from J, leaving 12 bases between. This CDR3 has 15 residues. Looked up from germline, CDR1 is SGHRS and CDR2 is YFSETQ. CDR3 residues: CASRRERSSYNEQFF. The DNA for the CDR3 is TGCGCCAGCAGACGGGAGCGCAGCTCCTACAATGAGCAGTTCTTC.

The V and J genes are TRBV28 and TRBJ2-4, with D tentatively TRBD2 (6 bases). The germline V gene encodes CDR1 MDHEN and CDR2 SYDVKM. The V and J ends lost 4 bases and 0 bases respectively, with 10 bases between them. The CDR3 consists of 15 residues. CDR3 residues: CASSWRAVAKNIQYF. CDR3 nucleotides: TGTGCCAGCAGTTGGAGGGCGGTAGCCAAAAACATTCAGTACTTC.

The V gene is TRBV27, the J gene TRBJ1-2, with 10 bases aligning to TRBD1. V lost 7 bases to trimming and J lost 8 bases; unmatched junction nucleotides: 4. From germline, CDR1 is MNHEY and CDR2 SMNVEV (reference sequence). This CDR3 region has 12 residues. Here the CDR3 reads CASTGTGVGYTF. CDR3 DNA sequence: TGTGCCAGCACCGGGACAGGGGTCGGCTACACCTTC.

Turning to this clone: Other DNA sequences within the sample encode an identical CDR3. CDR3 sequence (DNA): TGTGCCAGCAGCCGACAGGGGGGAGAGACCCAGTACTTC. Amino acids: CASSRQGGETQYF. V and J are TRBV7-9 and TRBJ2-5; 9 bases line up with TRBD1. Germline values: CDR1 SEHNR, CDR2 FQNEAQ (reference sequence). With V trimmed by 5 bases and J by 4 bases, 2 bases remained unmatched. The CDR3 covers 13 residues. Together with reference TRBV7-9 and TRBJ2-5, the CDR3 gives the full variable domain: DTGVSQNPRHKITKRGQNVTFRCDPISEHNRLYWYRQTLGQGPEFLTYFQNEAQLEKSRLLSDRFSAERPKGSFSTLEIQRTEQGDSAMYLCASSRQGGETQYFGPGTRLLVL.

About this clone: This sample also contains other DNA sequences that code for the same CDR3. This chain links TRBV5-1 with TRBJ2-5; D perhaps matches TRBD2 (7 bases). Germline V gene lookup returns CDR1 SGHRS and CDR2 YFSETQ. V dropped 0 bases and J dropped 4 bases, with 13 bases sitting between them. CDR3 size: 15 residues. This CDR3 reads CASSLAGGGGETQYF. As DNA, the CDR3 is TGCGCCAGCAGCTTGGCGGGAGGAGGGGGAGAGACCCAGTACTTC.

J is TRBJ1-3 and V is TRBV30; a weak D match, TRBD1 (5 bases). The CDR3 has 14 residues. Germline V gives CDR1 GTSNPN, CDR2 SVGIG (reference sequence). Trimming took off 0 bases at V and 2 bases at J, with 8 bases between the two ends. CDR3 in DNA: TGTGCCTGGAGTGTAATGGGGCCTGGAAACACCATATATTTT. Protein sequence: CAWSVMGPGNTIYF.

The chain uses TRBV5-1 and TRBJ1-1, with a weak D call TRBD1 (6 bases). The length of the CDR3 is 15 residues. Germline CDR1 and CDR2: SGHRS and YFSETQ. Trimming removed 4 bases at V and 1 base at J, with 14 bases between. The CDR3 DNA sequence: TGCGCCAGCAGCCAGGGGCATGTCGCGAACACTGAAGCTTTCTTT. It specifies CASSQGHVANTEAFF.

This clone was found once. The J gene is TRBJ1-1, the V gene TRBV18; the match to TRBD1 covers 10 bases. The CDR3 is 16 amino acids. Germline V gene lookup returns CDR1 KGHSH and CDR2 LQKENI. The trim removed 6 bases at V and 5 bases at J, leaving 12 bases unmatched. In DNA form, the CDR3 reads TGTGCCAGCTCCCCTTCCCGACAGGGGGCAGGGACTGAAGCTTTCTTT. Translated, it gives CASSPSRQGAGTEAFF. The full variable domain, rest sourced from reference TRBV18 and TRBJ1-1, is NAGVMQNPRHLVRRRGQEARLRCSPMKGHSHVYWYRQLPEEGLKFMVYLQKENIIDESGMPKERFSAEFPKEGPSILRIQQVVRGDSAAYFCASSPSRQGAGTEAFFGQGTRLTVV.

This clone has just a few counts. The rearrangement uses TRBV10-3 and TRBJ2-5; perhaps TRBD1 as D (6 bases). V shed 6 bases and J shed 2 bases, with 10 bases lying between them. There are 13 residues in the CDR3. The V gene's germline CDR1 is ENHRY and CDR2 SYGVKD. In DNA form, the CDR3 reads TGTGCCATCAGAGGGGGAGAGCAAGAGACCCAGTACTTC. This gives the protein CAIRGGEQETQYF.

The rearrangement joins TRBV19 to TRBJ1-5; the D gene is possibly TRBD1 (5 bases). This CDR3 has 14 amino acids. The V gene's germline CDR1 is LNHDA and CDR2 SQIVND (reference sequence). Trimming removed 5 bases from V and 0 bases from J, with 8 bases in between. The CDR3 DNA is TGTGCCAGTAGTGGACATTATAGCAATCAGCCCCAGCATTTT. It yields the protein CASSGHYSNQPQHF.

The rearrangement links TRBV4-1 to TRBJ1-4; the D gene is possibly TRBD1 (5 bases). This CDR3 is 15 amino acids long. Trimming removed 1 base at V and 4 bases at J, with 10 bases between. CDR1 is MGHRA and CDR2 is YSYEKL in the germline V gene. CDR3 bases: TGCGCCAGCAGCCAAGTTGGGACCCTTAATGAAAAACTGTTTTTT. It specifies CASSQVGTLNEKLFF.

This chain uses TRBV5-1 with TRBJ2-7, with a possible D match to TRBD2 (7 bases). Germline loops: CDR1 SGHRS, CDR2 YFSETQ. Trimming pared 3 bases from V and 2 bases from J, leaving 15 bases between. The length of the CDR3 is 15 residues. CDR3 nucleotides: TGCGCCAGCAGCTCTCGGGGAGGGGGGACCTACGAGCAGTACTTC. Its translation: CASSSRGGGTYEQYF.